Sequencing of this T cell receptor beta chain was carried out in a study of blood T cell repertoires in COVID-19. Study background: Collection of acute and convalescent COVID-19 samples took place in the United States, Italy and Spain. Sources were T cells, B-cell-depleted T cells, or PBMCs; the material itself was cDNA or gDNA.

Original analysis: Researchers report that nucleated cell counts were estimated from reference gene primer amplification. Here immunoSEQ multiplex PCR was the method, and the copy in TCRdb shows in-frame clones only, minus some. That table supplies the V and J calls and clone size; D and trimming were determined from the DNA. The sample lists about 78,000 clones, 77% seen once, with 7.5% to 10% in the top ten. Germline V gives CDR1 GTSNPN, CDR2 SVGIG (reference sequence). Trimming stripped 1 base from V and 3 bases from J, with 9 bases between. The CDR3 extends over 13 amino acids. Sequenced input: peripheral blood. This TCR derives from a human donor in a cohort sampled during active COVID-19. The chain employs TRBV30 and TRBJ1-1; the D is unclear. The CDR3: CAWSGGWYTEAFF. The CDR3 region has the DNA TGTGCCTGGAGTGGAGGGTGGTACACTGAAGCTTTCTTT.